One and the same sample provided the 2 T cell receptor beta chains below, sequenced in a study of blood T cell repertoires in COVID-19 (dated by TCRdb to about 2020). The method behind the library was the immunoSEQ multiplex PCR assay. Here the immuneACCESS table is served through TCRdb, limited to in-frame sequences with V and J called. Missing clones are a known gap in these copies; in checked studies unresolved V genes cover under half, and the rest lacks a known reason. Counted in this sample were 250,000 to 350,000 clones; roughly nine tenths of them appeared once. The leading ten clones occupy approximately 2% of the sample. Sequences were obtained from peripheral blood. These TCRs come from a woman under 40 with COVID-19, enrolled during active disease.

The V gene is TRBV30, the J gene TRBJ1-1; perhaps TRBD1 as D (6 bases). There are 14 residues in the CDR3. Germline V gene sequence: CDR1 GTSNPN, CDR2 SVGIG (reference sequence). The V gene lost 6 bases and the J gene lost 0 bases, with 14 bases spanning the gap. The CDR3, as DNA: TGTGCCTGTTACTATACAGGGATGAACACTGAAGCTTTCTTT. Protein sequence: CACYYTGMNTEAFF.

The rearrangement joins TRBV2 to TRBJ2-2; 16 bases match TRBD2. The CDR3 runs to 15 residues. Germline V gives CDR1 SNHLY, CDR2 FYNNEI. V trimming: 6 bases; J trimming: 8 bases; junction bases outside the gene matches: 3. CDR3 residues: CASRGLAGGEGELFF. In DNA form, the CDR3 reads TGTGCCAGCAGGGGACTAGCGGGAGGGGAAGGGGAGCTGTTTTTT.